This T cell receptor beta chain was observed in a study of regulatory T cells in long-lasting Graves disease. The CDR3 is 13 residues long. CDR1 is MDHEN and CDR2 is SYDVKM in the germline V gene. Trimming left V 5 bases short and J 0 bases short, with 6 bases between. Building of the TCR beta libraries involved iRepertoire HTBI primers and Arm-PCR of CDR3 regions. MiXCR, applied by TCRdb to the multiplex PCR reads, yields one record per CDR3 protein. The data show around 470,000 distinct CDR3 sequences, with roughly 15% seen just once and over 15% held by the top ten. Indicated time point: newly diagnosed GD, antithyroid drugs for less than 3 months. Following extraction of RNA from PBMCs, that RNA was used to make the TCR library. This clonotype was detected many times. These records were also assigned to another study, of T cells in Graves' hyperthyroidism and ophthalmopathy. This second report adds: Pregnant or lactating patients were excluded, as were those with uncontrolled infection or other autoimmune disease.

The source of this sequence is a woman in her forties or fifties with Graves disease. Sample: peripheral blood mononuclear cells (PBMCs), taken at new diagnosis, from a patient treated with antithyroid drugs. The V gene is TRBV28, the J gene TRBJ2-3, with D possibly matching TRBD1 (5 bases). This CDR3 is CASSRQSTDTQYF. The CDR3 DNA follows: TGTGCCAGCAGTAGACAGAGCACAGATACGCAGTATTTT.